The 29 T cell receptor beta chains below all came from one sample that was sequenced in a study of shared clonotypes between healthy human individuals (dated by TCRdb to 2020 to 2021). Library prep was done by the immunoSEQ multiplex PCR assay. Entries here come from immuneACCESS through TCRdb and include only in-frame sequences with V and J called. Some clones fail to appear in such tables; in the studies checked, an unresolved V gene covers under half of the shortfall, and the cause of the remainder is unknown. Here the sample has 600,000 to 700,000 clones; around three quarters occur a single time. Around 2% of the sample lies in the top ten. Sequencing input: memory CD4+ T cells sorted from blood. The meaning of the sample's cell subset or site label: CD45RA-negative fraction. All receptors derive from a woman aged 30 to 39 in good health.

The chain carries TRBV9 and TRBJ2-1, with 9 bases aligning to TRBD2. The CDR3 runs to 15 residues. The germline gives CDR1 SGDLS, CDR2 YYNGEE. The junction had 5 bases not matched to a gene; V was cut back by 3 bases and J by 4 bases. The CDR3 sequence is CASSAPGLAYNEQFF. In DNA, the CDR3 is TGTGCCAGCAGCGCACCGGGACTAGCTTACAATGAGCAGTTCTTC.

The chain joins TRBV25-1 to TRBJ2-7, with 7 bases matching TRBD2. The CDR3 totals 12 residues. Germline loops: CDR1 MGHDK, CDR2 SYGVNS. The V segment lost 5 bases and the J segment 6 bases; nucleotides outside the gene matches: 4. This CDR3 reads CASSPQRGEQYF. The CDR3 DNA is TGTGCCAGCAGTCCACAGCGGGGCGAGCAGTACTTC.

The chain combines TRBV19 with TRBJ2-3; perhaps TRBD2 as D (6 bases). Germline CDR1 reads LNHDA; CDR2 reads SQIVND (reference sequence). The V gene lost 6 bases and the J gene lost 3 bases, with 16 bases spanning the gap. The CDR3 has 15 amino acids. CDR3 bases: TGTGCCAGTAGCCCACCCTCGGGAGTAACAGATACGCAGTATTTT. It yields the protein CASSPPSGVTDTQYF.

The chain carries TRBV6-5 and TRBJ1-1; no definite D call. This CDR3 spans 14 amino acids. The germline CDR1 and CDR2 sequences are MNHEY and SVGAGI. Deletions cut 0 bases from V and 4 bases from J, with 9 bases between. The CDR3 DNA is TGTGCCAGCAGTTACTCTATACAGAGCACTGAAGCTTTCTTT. Residues: CASSYSIQSTEAFF.

V is TRBV6-1 and J is TRBJ2-1; TRBD1 agrees at 9 bases. The CDR3 consists of 15 residues. Trimming took 5 bases from V and 2 from J; bases not matched to a gene: 4. Germline V lookup: CDR1 MNHNS, CDR2 SASEGT. CDR3 nucleotides: TGTGCCAGCAGTCAAGGACAGGGGACCTACAATGAGCAGTTCTTC. This sequence encodes CASSQGQGTYNEQFF.

The chain uses TRBV4-1 and TRBJ1-2; D is uncertain. The CDR3 totals 13 residues. Germline V lookup: CDR1 MGHRA, CDR2 YSYEKL. V was trimmed by 1 base and J by 6 bases, leaving 9 bases between them. In DNA form, the CDR3 reads TGCGCCAGCAGCCAAGGTTTGGCAGATGGCTACACCTTC. Translating gives CASSQGLADGYTF.

This sequence joins TRBV6-5 and TRBJ1-1; D call uncertain. Per the germline V gene, CDR1 is MNHEY and CDR2 is SVGAGI. Trimming stripped 6 bases from V and 0 bases from J, with 8 bases between. The CDR3 consists of 13 residues. CDR3 region: CASRKVLNTEAFF. The CDR3 DNA follows: TGTGCCAGCAGGAAGGTCTTGAACACTGAAGCTTTCTTT.

As regards this clone: The same CDR3 can be traced to other DNA sequences in this sample. The rearrangement uses TRBV2 and TRBJ2-7; D not resolved. The CDR3 has 11 amino acids. V was cut by 6 bases and J by 4 bases, with 7 bases left in between. Germline CDR1 and CDR2: SNHLY and FYNNEI. CDR3 DNA: TGTGCCAGCAGCGCAGTGTACGAGCAGTACTTC. The encoded protein is CASSAVYEQYF.

The chain links TRBV28 to TRBJ2-7, with D possibly matching TRBD2 (6 bases). V lost 1 base, J lost 2 bases, and 12 bases lay in between. This CDR3 is built from 15 residues. Germline V gene sequence: CDR1 MDHEN, CDR2 SYDVKM. CDR3 DNA sequence: TGTGCCAGCAGTTTATTCCGGACTACCACCTACGAGCAGTACTTC. Residues: CASSLFRTTTYEQYF.

This rearrangement joins TRBV25-1 to TRBJ1-1, with D perhaps matching TRBD1 (5 bases). There are 16 residues in the CDR3. V was pared by 1 base and J by 3 bases, with 15 bases between. From germline, CDR1 is MGHDK and CDR2 SYGVNS. The CDR3 is CASSEWRRGRDTEAFF. The CDR3 DNA reads TGTGCCAGCAGTGAATGGAGAAGGGGAAGGGACACTGAAGCTTTCTTT.

CDR3 sequence: CAWSRPAGEKLFF. In nucleotides, the CDR3 is TGTGCCTGGAGTAGACCCGCGGGTGAAAAACTGTTTTTT. This chain links TRBV30 with TRBJ1-4; D not certain. Germline CDR1 is GTSNPN and CDR2 is SVGIG (reference sequence). Trimming pared 2 bases from V and 7 bases from J, leaving 11 bases between. This CDR3 has 13 residues.

V and J are TRBV25-1 and TRBJ2-2, with 13 nucleotides matching TRBD2. Per germline, CDR1 MGHDK and CDR2 SYGVNS. V trimming: 3 bases; J trimming: 3 bases; junction bases outside the gene matches: 4. The CDR3 runs to 17 residues. CDR3 in DNA: TGTGCCAGCAGTGATCCTGGACTAGCGGGAGACACCGGGGAGCTGTTTTTT. Its translation: CASSDPGLAGDTGELFF.

The chain joins TRBV5-1 to TRBJ2-1; D is unclear. This CDR3 has 15 amino acids. CDR1 is SGHRS and CDR2 is YFSETQ in the germline V gene. With 0 bases removed from V and 0 bases from J, the gap between germline ends came to 7 bases. CDR3 sequence reads: CASSLEAASYNEQFF. As DNA, the CDR3 is TGCGCCAGCAGCTTGGAGGCGGCCTCCTACAATGAGCAGTTCTTC.

The chain combines TRBV14 with TRBJ1-1, with 7 bases matching TRBD1. The CDR3 is 16 residues long. Germline CDR1 SGHDN, CDR2 FVKESK. With V trimmed by 4 bases and J by 5 bases, 13 bases remained unmatched. CDR3 coding DNA: TGTGCCAGCAGCCCAAGCAGGGGGGCGGGAAAAACTGAAGCTTTCTTT. Protein: CASSPSRGAGKTEAFF. Drawing the rest from reference TRBV14 and TRBJ1-1, the complete variable domain is EAGVTQFPSHSVIEKGQTVTLRCDPISGHDNLYWYRRVMGKEIKFLLHFVKESKQDESGMPNNRFLAERTGGTYSTLKVQPAELEDSGVYFCASSPSRGAGKTEAFFGQGTRLTVV.

This chain links TRBV11-1 with TRBJ2-3, with D perhaps TRBD2 (5 bases). Germline V gene lookup returns CDR1 SGHAT and CDR2 FQDESV (reference sequence). With 3 bases removed from V and 4 bases from J, the gap between germline ends came to 14 bases. The CDR3 consists of 15 residues. CDR3 residues: CASSLGPGKADTQYF. As DNA, the CDR3 is TGTGCCAGCAGCTTGGGTCCCGGGAAAGCAGATACGCAGTATTTT.

The V call is TRBV30, the J call TRBJ2-2; TRBD2 matches at 13 bases. This CDR3 region has 17 residues. The trim removed 4 bases at V and 7 bases at J, leaving 12 bases unmatched. Germline CDR1 is GTSNPN and CDR2 is SVGIG (reference sequence). The CDR3 coding sequence is TGTGCCTGGAATCGCGGGACTAGCGGGATGATTAGCGGGGAGCTGTTTTTT. Protein sequence: CAWNRGTSGMISGELFF.

The chain links TRBV25-1 to TRBJ2-2; 12 positions match TRBD2. CDR3 size: 16 residues. Germline-derived CDR1 and CDR2 are MGHDK and SYGVNS. The J segment lost 4 bases and the V segment lost 6 bases, leaving 6 bases of the junction unmatched. The CDR3 sequence is CASSRSLAGGTGELFF. The DNA of the CDR3 is TGTGCCAGCAGCCGATCACTAGCGGGGGGCACCGGGGAGCTGTTTTTT.

This clone was picked up a small number of times. The V gene is TRBV4-1, the J gene TRBJ1-3; D unresolved. V was pared by 4 bases and J by 4 bases, with 17 bases between. Germline V lookup: CDR1 MGHRA, CDR2 YSYEKL. CDR3 length: 16 residues. This CDR3 reads CASSRPQEPAGNTIYF. The CDR3 bases are TGCGCCAGCAGCCGCCCACAAGAGCCGGCAGGAAACACCATATATTTT.

This chain joins TRBV2 and TRBJ2-1, with 10 bases that match TRBD2. Trimming took 11 bases from V and 6 from J; bases not matched to a gene: 10. Germline CDR1 and CDR2: SNHLY and FYNNEI. There are 14 residues in the CDR3. The CDR3 loop reads CAGALAGDFNEQFF. For the CDR3, the DNA is TGTGCCGGGGCGCTAGCGGGAGACTTCAATGAGCAGTTCTTC.

The V call is TRBV18, the J call TRBJ1-1; TRBD1 agrees at 8 bases. The CDR3 is made up of 15 amino acids. V lost 1 base, J lost 5 bases, and 6 bases stayed unmatched. CDR1 is KGHSH and CDR2 is LQKENI in the germline V gene. CDR3 protein: CASSPLTTGGTEAFF. In nucleotides, the CDR3 is TGTGCCAGCTCACCACTTACAACAGGGGGAACTGAAGCTTTCTTT.

J is TRBJ2-3 and V is TRBV9; 8 bases fit TRBD2. The CDR3 has 14 amino acids. V gave up 3 bases and J gave up 4 bases; unmatched junction bases: 4. The germline gives CDR1 SGDLS, CDR2 YYNGEE. The CDR3 DNA reads TGTGCCAGCAGCGATGGGACTAGTTCAGATACGCAGTATTTT. It yields the protein CASSDGTSSDTQYF.

This sequence joins TRBV14 and TRBJ2-3; D uncertain. V lost 3 bases to trimming and J lost 0 bases, with 7 bases between them. The CDR3 covers 14 residues. Looked up from germline, CDR1 is SGHDN and CDR2 is FVKESK. CDR3 loop: CASSQWSSTDTQYF. The CDR3, as DNA: TGTGCCAGCAGCCAGTGGAGCAGCACAGATACGCAGTATTTT.

V is TRBV28 and J is TRBJ2-7; D perhaps matches TRBD2 (5 bases). The CDR3 is 13 amino acids. V dropped 5 bases and J dropped 3 bases, with 11 bases sitting between them. Germline-derived CDR1 and CDR2 are MDHEN and SYDVKM. The CDR3 region is CASSRGPGYEQYF. The CDR3 DNA reads TGTGCCAGCAGTCGAGGGCCAGGCTACGAGCAGTACTTC. The variable domain in full, completed from reference TRBV28 and TRBJ2-7, reads DVKVTQSSRYLVKRTGEKVFLECVQDMDHENMFWYRQDPGLGLRLIYFSYDVKMKEKGDIPEGYSVSREKKERFSLILESASTNQTSMYLCASSRGPGYEQYFGPGTRLTVT.

With respect to this clone: This sample also contains other DNA sequences that code for the same CDR3. The genes are TRBV5-6 and TRBJ1-2; unclear D gene. V was shortened by 7 bases and J by 2 bases, with 12 bases between the two germline ends. Germline CDR1 is SGHDT and CDR2 is YYEEEE. The CDR3 spans 13 residues. The CDR3 loop is CASSPGQNYGYTF. The CDR3 DNA is TGTGCCAGCTCGCCGGGCCAGAACTATGGCTACACCTTC.

The chain has TRBV28 and TRBJ2-7, with D tentatively TRBD2 (6 bases). Germline V CDR1 and CDR2: MDHEN, SYDVKM. This CDR3 is 15 amino acids long. V was trimmed by 4 bases and J by 2 bases, leaving 15 bases between them. The CDR3 sequence: CASSSPSGPTYEQYF. CDR3 DNA: TGTGCCAGCAGTTCCCCGAGCGGGCCCACCTACGAGCAGTACTTC. Full variable domain (remainder filled in from reference TRBV28 and TRBJ2-7): DVKVTQSSRYLVKRTGEKVFLECVQDMDHENMFWYRQDPGLGLRLIYFSYDVKMKEKGDIPEGYSVSREKKERFSLILESASTNQTSMYLCASSSPSGPTYEQYFGPGTRLTVT.

This clone was picked up a small number of times. The chain employs TRBV28 and TRBJ1-1; the D is unclear. Trimming removed 7 bases from V and 4 bases from J, with 22 bases in between. The CDR3 has 16 residues. Germline-derived CDR1 and CDR2 are MDHEN and SYDVKM. The chain's CDR3 is CASTPRGRTGVTEAFF. In DNA form, the CDR3 reads TGTGCCAGCACCCCCCGCGGGAGAACCGGGGTCACTGAAGCTTTCTTT.

This clone showed up just once. CDR3 nucleotide sequence: TGTGCCAGTAGGCCGGGACAGGGAAGGTATGAGCAGTTCTTC. Translating it yields CASRPGQGRYEQFF. The gene calls are TRBV19 and TRBJ2-1, with 9 nucleotides matching TRBD1. V lost 6 bases, J lost 8 bases, and 8 bases stayed unmatched. Germline CDR1 reads LNHDA; CDR2 reads SQIVND (reference sequence). The CDR3 length is 14 residues.

This sequence joins TRBV27 and TRBJ2-7; perhaps TRBD1 as D (5 bases). V lost 3 bases and J 5 bases, leaving 17 bases between the germline ends. Germline values: CDR1 MNHEY, CDR2 SMNVEV (reference sequence). The CDR3 extends over 15 amino acids. This CDR3 reads CASSLGYHRQDEQYF. In DNA form, the CDR3 reads TGTGCCAGCAGTTTGGGTTATCACAGGCAGGACGAGCAGTACTTC.

The chain is built from TRBV5-5 and TRBJ2-7; weak D call: TRBD2 (5 bases). CDR1 and CDR2 from the germline V gene are SGHKS and YYEKEE (reference sequence). This CDR3 is built from 12 residues. The V gene lost 3 bases and the J gene lost 6 bases, with 10 bases spanning the gap. The CDR3 reads CASSSLVSEQYF. The CDR3 DNA reads TGTGCCAGCAGCTCACTAGTCTCCGAGCAGTACTTC.